These T cell receptor beta chains were read from a single sample in a study of T cell responses to AZD1222 COVID-19 vaccine. Method: immunoSEQ multiplex PCR; TCRdb's copy keeps in-frame clones and lacks some. The sample consists of about 48,000 clones, roughly 90% of them appearing once. Here the sequenced sample was peripheral blood, taken 28 days after the second AZD1222 dose. The receptor set was obtained from an adult who received the AZD1222 COVID-19 vaccine. The CDR3 runs from the conserved cysteine through the conserved F or W. The D gene is left open where the match is weak. Not every row has a clone size; where given, it reads once, few, many or a size class.

13,TRBJ2-7,TRBV6-5,.,.,CASSLGPAYEQYF
14,TRBJ2-3,TRBV18,.,.,CASSPLRRPDTQYF
15,TRBJ2-1,TRBV5-1,.,once,CASSLAGYSYNEQFF
13,TRBJ1-6,TRBV7-6,.,once,CASSSGRGQILHF
15,TRBJ1-4,TRBV7-2,.,.,CASSLEGHRSEKLFF
15,TRBJ1-1,TRBV7-8,.,.,CASSILDGLNTEAFF
13,TRBJ2-7,TRBV29-1,TRBD1,.,CSVPGGHHYEQYF
14,TRBJ2-7,TRBV6-5,TRBD1,.,CASSSHRGPHEQYF
16,TRBJ2-2,TRBV18,TRBD2,.,CASSPLDPAGTGELFF
16,TRBJ1-3,TRBV15,.,.,CATSRDGELRGNTIYF
16,TRBJ2-5,TRBV7-2,TRBD2,.,CASSLWLAGPRETQYF
12,TRBJ1-2,TRBV4-1,.,.,CASRGFGYGYTF
17,TRBJ1-4,TRBV24-1,TRBD1,once,CATSDFWPDRVREKLFF
14,TRBJ2-5,TRBV2,TRBD1,.,CASSEGQGLETQYF
15,TRBJ2-1,TRBV7-2,TRBD2,.,CASSFLGLANNEQFF
15,TRBJ2-5,TRBV7-2,TRBD2,once,CASSLPAGAGETQYF
20,TRBJ2-1,TRBV28,TRBD2,.,CASSPRRLAGGRSSYNEQFF
14,TRBJ2-7,TRBV7-9,.,.,CASSLGQGDNEQYF
12,TRBJ1-1,TRBV2,.,.,CASSVTGAEAFF
14,TRBJ1-5,TRBV7-9,.,.,CASSPMGSNQPQHF
15,TRBJ1-2,TRBV6-4,.,.,CASSESGNPFYGYTF
15,TRBJ1-3,TRBV28,.,.,CASSLDRAGGNTIYF
18,TRBJ2-2,TRBV5-1,TRBD2,.,CASSSPSGGVANTGELFF
13,TRBJ2-7,TRBV12-3/TRBV12-4,.,few,CASSLSISYEQYF
16,TRBJ2-5,TRBV3-1/TRBV3-2,TRBD2,.,CASSDNKVAGKETQYF
12,TRBJ2-2,TRBV3-1/TRBV3-2,.,.,CASSLGAGELFF
12,TRBJ1-1,TRBV29-1,TRBD1,.,CSVGTGTTEAFF
15,TRBJ2-7,TRBV6-6,.,.,CASSYADHSSYEQYF
14,TRBJ2-3,TRBV10-1,.,.,CASSESARGDTQYF
13,TRBJ2-1,TRBV5-4,.,.,CASSPYRDNEQFF
15,TRBJ2-2,TRBV9,TRBD1,.,CASSPGTGEIGELFF
14,TRBJ1-6,TRBV6-6,.,.,CASSYSGQRSPLHF
15,TRBJ1-2,TRBV12-5,.,.,CASGLEGRASYGYTF
15,TRBJ2-7,TRBV9,.,.,CASSVGSGSTYEQYF
16,TRBJ2-3,TRBV29-1,TRBD1,.,CSVEGLLGGRTDTQYF
14,TRBJ2-1,TRBV7-2,.,.,CASSPRTATNEQFF
15,TRBJ2-3,TRBV6-4,TRBD2,.,CASSELGGSTDTQYF
14,TRBJ2-1,TRBV2,.,.,CASSKKVGGNEQFF
15,TRBJ2-7,TRBV6-5,TRBD1,.,CASSYSDRGTYEQYF
12,TRBJ2-7,TRBV20-1,.,.,CSASDGTYEQYF
15,TRBJ2-1,TRBV5-1,.,.,CASSLVGQGDNEQFF
14,TRBJ2-1,TRBV19,.,.,CASSIWGTDNEQFF
14,TRBJ2-5,TRBV19,TRBD2,.,CASLAGEAGETQYF